The 18 T cell receptor beta chains below were found in one sample sequenced in a study of CD8+CD57+ T cells in acquired aplastic anemia. CD8+CD57+ cell expansion had been shown by flow cytometry in patients chosen for sequencing. The TCR beta profiling, which covered VDJ combination and CDR3 sequence, was carried out using genomic DNA as the template. TCRdb independently ran MiXCR on the reads; one entry per CDR3 protein. The sample has 260,000 or so distinct CDR3 sequences; around 43% are singletons. The sequenced sample was sorted CD4+, CD8+, or CD8+CD57+ T cells (not recorded which) from PBMCs. Receptor source: a human donor with aplastic anemia.

There are many counts of this clonotype. The chain recombines TRBV20-1 with TRBJ2-7, with TRBD1 identical over 12 bases. CDR1 and CDR2 from the germline V gene are DFQATT and SNEGSKA (reference sequence). The CDR3 is made up of 15 amino acids. The junction had 9 bases not matched to a gene; V was cut back by 6 bases and J by 3 bases. The CDR3, as DNA: TGCAGTGCAGGGGACAGGGGGCTTCTGTTCTACGAGCAGTACTTC. It is translated as CSAGDRGLLFYEQYF.

This clonotype was detected many times. The rearrangement joins TRBV6-5 to TRBJ1-1, with 9 bases that match TRBD1. Trimming removed 2 bases from V and 4 bases from J; junction bases left unmatched: 2. The CDR3 runs 14 residues. Looked up from germline, CDR1 is MNHEY and CDR2 is SVGAGI. This chain's CDR3 is CASSYADRGTEAFF. The CDR3 DNA sequence: TGTGCCAGCAGTTACGCGGACAGGGGCACTGAAGCTTTCTTT.

The table lists this clonotype with many counts. The chain employs TRBV6-1 and TRBJ2-1; possibly TRBD1 or TRBD2 for D (6 bases each). The V gene's germline CDR1 is MNHNS and CDR2 SASEGT. Trimming shortened V by 7 bases and J by 9 bases, and 16 bases separated the two germline ends. CDR3 length: 13 residues. Here the CDR3 DNA reads TGTGCCAGCATGGGGACACCGCGGGGTGAGCAGTTCTTC. Its translation: CASMGTPRGEQFF.

This clonotype was recorded at least ten times. V and J are TRBV6-1 and TRBJ2-1; perhaps D is TRBD1 or TRBD2 (6 bases each). The CDR3 sequence is 16 residues long. Germline V gives CDR1 MNHNS, CDR2 SASEGT. V was shortened by 3 bases and J by 9 bases, with 21 bases between the two germline ends. The CDR3 sequence is CASSERGGTIFSEQFF. The DNA of the CDR3 is TGTGCCAGCAGTGAGCGAGGGGGGACAATATTCAGTGAGCAGTTCTTC.

This clonotype has just a few counts. The rearrangement uses TRBV30 and TRBJ1-1, with 7 bases identical to TRBD1. V lost 8 bases and J lost 6; bases outside the gene matches: 12. CDR3 length equals 13 residues. CDR1 is GTSNPN, CDR2 SVGIG, per germline (reference sequence). The CDR3 coding sequence is TGTGCCGGCTCAGGGGGACGTGGGGCTGAAGCTTTCTTT. This encodes CAGSGGRGAEAFF.

The genes are TRBV12-3 or TRBV12-4 and TRBJ2-1, with D uncertain. This CDR3 is 13 amino acids long. V shed 5 bases and J shed 9 bases, with 14 bases lying between them. CDR3 protein: CASSPSVGLEQFF. The CDR3 DNA reads TGTGCCAGCAGTCCATCAGTAGGGCTTGAGCAGTTCTTC.

This clonotype was observed at least ten times. The chain joins TRBV29-1 to TRBJ1-2; TRBD1 agrees at 9 bases. CDR1 SQVTM and CDR2 ANQGSEA come from the germline V gene. With 4 bases clipped from V and 2 bases from J, the junction kept 14 bases outside the gene matches. The CDR3 spans 17 residues. The CDR3 DNA sequence: TGCAGCGTTGTCGACAAGGGGTGGGACAGGGCCAACTATGGCTACACCTTC. Amino acid sequence: CSVVDKGWDRANYGYTF.

The table lists this clonotype with many counts. J is TRBJ2-7 and V is TRBV29-1; no firm D call. CDR3 length equals 14 residues. The ends were cut back, 2 bases at V and 0 bases at J, with 11 bases in the middle. Germline V gene data show CDR1 as SQVTM and CDR2 as ANQGSEA. In DNA, the CDR3 is TGCAGCGTTGAAATCCCCTCAGCCTCCTACGAGCAGTACTTC. It is translated as CSVEIPSASYEQYF.

This clonotype was picked up many times. The V gene is TRBV11-1, the J gene TRBJ2-3; weak D call: TRBD2 (5 bases). This CDR3 is built from 17 residues. V lost 5 bases and J lost 4, with 22 bases in between. From germline, CDR1 is SGHAT and CDR2 FQDESV (reference sequence). Here the CDR3 DNA reads TGTGCCAGCAGCACACGTGGTAAGGGAGTGCTTGCAGATACGCAGTATTTT. It specifies CASSTRGKGVLADTQYF. Based on the CDR3 plus reference TRBV11-1 and TRBJ2-3, the full variable domain is EAEVAQSPRYKITEKSQAVAFWCDPISGHATLYWYRQILGQGPELLVQFQDESVVDDSQLPKDRFSAERLKGVDSTLKIQPAELGDSAMYLCASSTRGKGVLADTQYFGPGTRLTVL.

The sample holds many counts of this clonotype. The CDR3 here is CASRGLDNEQFF. Here the CDR3 DNA reads TGTGCCAGCCGGGGCTTGGACAATGAGCAGTTCTTC. V usage is TRBV7-2 and J usage is TRBJ2-1; D may be TRBD1 or TRBD2 (5 bases each). The germline CDR1 and CDR2 sequences are SGHTA and FQGNSA. V lost 8 bases to trimming and J lost 5 bases, with 10 bases between them. The CDR3 is 12 amino acids.

This clonotype was found many times. The chain carries TRBV7-9 and TRBJ1-1, with unresolved D. Germline values: CDR1 SEHNR, CDR2 FQNEAQ (reference sequence). V gave up 7 bases and J gave up 7 bases, with 13 bases separating them. The CDR3 is 12 residues long. The CDR3 DNA reads as TGTGCCAGCACTTTGGGGAAGAGTGAAGCTTTCTTT. This gives the protein CASTLGKSEAFF.

The CDR3 here is CASSLAGRGTNYGYTF. CDR3 in DNA: TGTGCCAGCAGTTTAGCGGGGCGAGGGACTAACTATGGCTACACCTTC. The rearrangement uses TRBV27 and TRBJ1-2; a possible D gene is TRBD1 (5 bases). Germline V gives CDR1 MNHEY, CDR2 SMNVEV (reference sequence). There are 16 residues in the CDR3. The V end lost 2 bases, the J end lost 0 bases, and 13 bases lay between the germline ends.

DNA for the CDR3: TGTGCCAGCAGCCCCCGCGACGATCGCAATCAGCCCCAGCATTTT. Translating it yields CASSPRDDRNQPQHF. This chain joins TRBV7-2 and TRBJ1-5, with D unresolved. The CDR3 has 15 amino acids. CDR1 SGHTA and CDR2 FQGNSA come from the germline V gene. Trimming pared 5 bases from V and 2 bases from J, leaving 13 bases between.

This clonotype was seen a handful of times. Possible read error: a much larger clone is one base away. The missing conserved phenylalanine or tryptophan at the end of this CDR3 makes a read error likely. The chain carries TRBV7-2 and TRBJ2-5, with 7 bases fitting TRBD2. Germline assignment: CDR1 SGHTA and CDR2 FQGNSA. The length of the CDR3 is 12 residues. The V segment lost 4 bases and the J segment 5 bases; nucleotides outside the gene matches: 1. This chain's CDR3 is CASSWGGETQYL. The CDR3 coding sequence is TGTGCCAGCAGCTGGGGGGGGGAGACCCAGTACCTC.

The V and J genes are TRBV10-1 and TRBJ1-1; 7 positions agree with TRBD1. CDR1 and CDR2 (germline): WNHNN, SYGVQD (reference sequence). The V gene end was trimmed by 4 bases and the J gene end by 1 base; junction bases not matched to a gene: 6. This CDR3 has 15 residues. CDR3 coding DNA: TGCGCCAGCAGTGCGGGCAGACAGGGGAACACTGAAGCTTTCTTT. It encodes CASSAGRQGNTEAFF.

This chain uses TRBV9 with TRBJ2-7, with 7 bases identical to TRBD1. CDR1 is SGDLS and CDR2 is YYNGEE in the germline V gene. Trimming removed 4 bases from V and 3 bases from J; junction bases left unmatched: 7. The CDR3 totals 14 residues. This CDR3 reads CASSPEGDSYEQYF. The CDR3 DNA reads TGTGCCAGCAGCCCCGAGGGGGACAGCTACGAGCAGTACTTC.

The J gene is TRBJ2-1, the V gene TRBV15, with 12 bases identical to TRBD2. Germline values: CDR1 LNHNV, CDR2 YYDKDF (reference sequence). The trim removed 3 bases at V and 5 bases at J, leaving 8 bases unmatched. The CDR3 has 17 residues. This CDR3 reads CATSSRTSGVKNNEQFF. The CDR3 coding sequence is TGTGCCACCAGCAGTCGGACTAGCGGGGTTAAAAACAATGAGCAGTTCTTC.

The chain recombines TRBV6-1 with TRBJ2-7, with 8 bases lining up with TRBD2. The germline V gene has CDR1 MNHNS and CDR2 SASEGT. The CDR3 length is 16 residues. The trim removed 1 base at V and 4 bases at J, leaving 9 bases unmatched. The CDR3 DNA reads TGTGCCAGCAGTGAAGTCACTAGCGGAGGAATGTACGAGCAGTACTTC. Translation gives CASSEVTSGGMYEQYF.